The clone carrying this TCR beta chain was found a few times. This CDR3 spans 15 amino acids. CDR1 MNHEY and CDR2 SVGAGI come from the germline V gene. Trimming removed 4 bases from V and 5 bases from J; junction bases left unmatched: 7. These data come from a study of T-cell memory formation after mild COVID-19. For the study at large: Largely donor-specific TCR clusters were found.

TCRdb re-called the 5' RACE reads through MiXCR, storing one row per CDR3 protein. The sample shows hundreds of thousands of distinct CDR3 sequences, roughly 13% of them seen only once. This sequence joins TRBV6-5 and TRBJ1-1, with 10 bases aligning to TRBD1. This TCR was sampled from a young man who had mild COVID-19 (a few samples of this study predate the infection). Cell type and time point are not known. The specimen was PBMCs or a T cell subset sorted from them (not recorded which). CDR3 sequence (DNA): TGTGCCAGCAGTTTAAAACCGGGACAGGGGACTGAAGCTTTCTTT. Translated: CASSLKPGQGTEAFF.